This T cell receptor beta chain came from a study of tumor and adjacent non-tumor tissue in lung cancer. A modified ARM-PCR protocol with three rounds of nested PCR amplified TCRbeta. TCRdb passed the multiplex PCR reads through MiXCR, listing each CDR3 protein once. The sample lists about 93,000 distinct CDR3 sequences, roughly 66% seen once, with about 16% in the top ten. This CDR3 region has 16 residues. Germline V gene lookup returns CDR1 WSHSY and CDR2 SAAADI. This sample's RNA came from whole unsorted tissue. The count of this clonotype is one. At one of its ends the junction is not consistent with the germline gene, which may arise from a read error.

The TCR sequence derives from a man in his sixties with non-small cell lung cancer. The source material was lung tumor tissue. The chain employs TRBV10-2 and TRBJ1-5, with D perhaps matching TRBD1 (6 bases). The better agreement between TRBJ2-3 and the DNA end casts doubt on the J call. The CDR3: CAISETGGVSNQPQYF. DNA for the CDR3: TGCGCCATCAGTGAGACAGGTGGGGTTAGCAATCAGCCCCAGTATTTT.